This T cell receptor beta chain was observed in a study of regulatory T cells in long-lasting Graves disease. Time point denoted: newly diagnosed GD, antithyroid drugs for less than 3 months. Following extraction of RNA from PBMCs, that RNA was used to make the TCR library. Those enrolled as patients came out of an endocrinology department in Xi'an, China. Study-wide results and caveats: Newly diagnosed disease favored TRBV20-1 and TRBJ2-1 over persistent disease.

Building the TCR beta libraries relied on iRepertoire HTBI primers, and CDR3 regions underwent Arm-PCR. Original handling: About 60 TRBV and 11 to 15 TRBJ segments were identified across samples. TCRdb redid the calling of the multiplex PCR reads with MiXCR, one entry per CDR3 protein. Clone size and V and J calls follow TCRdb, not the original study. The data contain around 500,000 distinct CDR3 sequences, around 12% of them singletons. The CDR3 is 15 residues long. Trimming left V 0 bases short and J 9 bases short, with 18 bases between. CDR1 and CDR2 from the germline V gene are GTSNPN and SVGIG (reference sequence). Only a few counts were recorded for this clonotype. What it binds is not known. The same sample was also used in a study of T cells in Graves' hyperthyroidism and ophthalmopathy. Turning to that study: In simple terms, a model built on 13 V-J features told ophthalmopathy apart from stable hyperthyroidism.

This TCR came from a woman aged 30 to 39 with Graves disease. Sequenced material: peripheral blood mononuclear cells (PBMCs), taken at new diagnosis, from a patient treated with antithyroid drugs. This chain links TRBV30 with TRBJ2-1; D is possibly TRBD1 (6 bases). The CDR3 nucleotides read TGTGCCTGGAGTGTAAGGGGGAGCTTGGTCGGTGAGCAGTTCTTC. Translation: CAWSVRGSLVGEQFF. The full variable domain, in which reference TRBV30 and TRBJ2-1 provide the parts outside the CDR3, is SQTIHQWPATLVQPVGSPLSLECTVEGTSNPNLYWYRQAAGRGLQLLFYSVGIGQISSEVPQNLSASRPQDRQFILSSKKLLLSDSGFYLCAWSVRGSLVGEQFFGPGTRLTVL.